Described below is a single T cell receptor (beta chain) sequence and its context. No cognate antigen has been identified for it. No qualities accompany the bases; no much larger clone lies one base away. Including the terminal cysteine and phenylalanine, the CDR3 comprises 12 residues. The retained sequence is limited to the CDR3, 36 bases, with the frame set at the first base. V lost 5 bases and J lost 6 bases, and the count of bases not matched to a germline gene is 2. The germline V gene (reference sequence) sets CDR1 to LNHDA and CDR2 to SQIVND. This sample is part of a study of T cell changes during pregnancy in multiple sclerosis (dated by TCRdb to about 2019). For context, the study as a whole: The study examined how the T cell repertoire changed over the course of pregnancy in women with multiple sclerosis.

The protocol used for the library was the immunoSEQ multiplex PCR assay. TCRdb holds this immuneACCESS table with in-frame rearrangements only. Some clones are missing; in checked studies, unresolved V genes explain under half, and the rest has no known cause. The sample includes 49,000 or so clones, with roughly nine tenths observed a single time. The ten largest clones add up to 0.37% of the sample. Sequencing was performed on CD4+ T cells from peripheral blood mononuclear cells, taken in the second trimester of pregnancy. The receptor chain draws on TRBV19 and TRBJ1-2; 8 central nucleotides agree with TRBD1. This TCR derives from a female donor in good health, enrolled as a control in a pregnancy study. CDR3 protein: CASSLTGDGYTF. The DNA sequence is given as TGTGCCAGTAGTCTGACAGGGGATGGCTACACCTTC.